Sequencing of this T cell receptor beta chain was carried out in a study of beta chain features in type 1 diabetes. Study-level findings and limits: Type 1 diabetes patients showed a moderate but significant shortening of TCRB CDR3s in all four CD4+ subsets.

The whole isolated RNA underwent reverse transcription, so sequencing captured expressed TCRB transcripts. Libraries were prepared by immunoSEQ multiplex PCR; TCRdb keeps only in-frame clonotypes and omits some of them. The data contain around 150,000 clones, around 10% of them singletons. Trimming removed 3 bases at V and 2 bases at J, with 8 bases between. This CDR3 contains 13 residues. Germline V CDR1 and CDR2: SQVTM, ANQGSEA. As for this clone: As yet, its antigen is unknown.

The TCR comes from a man younger than 40 with type 1 diabetes. The chain uses TRBV29-1 and TRBJ2-1; D not resolved. The sequenced sample was central memory CD4+ T cells from blood. Here the CDR3 reads CSVDPRTYNEQFF. The CDR3 region has the DNA TGCAGCGTTGACCCCAGGACCTACAATGAGCAGTTCTTC.